The entry below describes one T cell receptor (beta chain). This specimen belongs to a study of T cells after yellow fever vaccination. The germline V gene encodes CDR1 MNHEY and CDR2 SMNVEV (reference sequence). Trimming removed 4 bases at V and 7 bases at J, with 10 bases between. The CDR3 spans 13 residues. Whole-study findings and limits: Post-booster reappearance was seen for most primary-vaccination clones (just under 97% CD4, 88% CD8). Highly abundant clonotypes carried over from the bulk population could end up in FACS-sorted repertoires as contaminants.

The 5'RACE template-switching step produced TCR cDNA and added a universal primer site and UMIs. TCRdb re-called the 5' RACE reads with MiXCR, one entry per CDR3 protein. The sample records over 65,000 distinct CDR3 sequences, 10% to 15% being singletons. The chain carries TRBV27 and TRBJ2-2; D call uncertain. Sequenced material: CD8+ T cells not binding an NS4B(214-222) dextramer, sorted from PBMCs, taken roughly 20 days after the first yellow fever vaccination. This TCR was recovered from a man younger than 30 who received the YFV17D yellow fever vaccine. In DNA form, the CDR3 reads TGTGCCAGCAGTTCATCTTGGGGCGGGGAGCTGTTTTTT. It yields the protein CASSSSWGGELFF.